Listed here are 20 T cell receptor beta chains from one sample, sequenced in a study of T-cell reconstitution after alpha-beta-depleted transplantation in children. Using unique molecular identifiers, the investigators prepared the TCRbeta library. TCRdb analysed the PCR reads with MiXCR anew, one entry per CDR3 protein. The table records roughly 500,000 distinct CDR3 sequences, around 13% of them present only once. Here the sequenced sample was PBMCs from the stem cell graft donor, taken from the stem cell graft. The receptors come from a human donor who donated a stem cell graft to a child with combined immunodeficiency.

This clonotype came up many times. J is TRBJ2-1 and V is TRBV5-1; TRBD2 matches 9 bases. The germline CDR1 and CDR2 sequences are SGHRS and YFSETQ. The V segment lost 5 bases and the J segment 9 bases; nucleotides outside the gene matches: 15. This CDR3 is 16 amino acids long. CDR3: CASSREGPSGKVEQFF. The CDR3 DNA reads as TGCGCCAGCAGTCGAGAAGGGCCTAGCGGGAAGGTTGAGCAGTTCTTC.

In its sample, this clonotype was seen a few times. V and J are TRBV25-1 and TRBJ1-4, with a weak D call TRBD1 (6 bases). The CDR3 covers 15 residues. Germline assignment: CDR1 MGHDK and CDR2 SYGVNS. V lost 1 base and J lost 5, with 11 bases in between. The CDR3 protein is CASSELGGLNEKLFF. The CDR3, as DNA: TGTGCCAGCAGTGAATTAGGGGGGCTAAATGAAAAACTGTTTTTT.

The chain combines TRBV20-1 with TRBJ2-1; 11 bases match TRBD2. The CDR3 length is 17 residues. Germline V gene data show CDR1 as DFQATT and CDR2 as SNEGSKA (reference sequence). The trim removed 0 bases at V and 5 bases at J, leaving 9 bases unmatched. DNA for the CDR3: TGCAGTGCTAGAGATCACCAATCGGGACTAGCGGACAATGAGCAGTTCTTC. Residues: CSARDHQSGLADNEQFF.

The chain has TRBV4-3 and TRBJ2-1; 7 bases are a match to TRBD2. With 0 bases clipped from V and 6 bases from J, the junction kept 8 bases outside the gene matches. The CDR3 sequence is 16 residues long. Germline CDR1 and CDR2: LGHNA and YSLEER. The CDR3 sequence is CASSQEFIAGVNEQFF. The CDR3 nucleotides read TGCGCCAGCAGCCAAGAGTTTATAGCGGGTGTCAATGAGCAGTTCTTC.

Written as DNA, the CDR3 is TGCGCCAGCAGCCCGCGCTCGGGAGAAGGTTCACCCCTCCACTTT. It translates to CASSPRSGEGSPLHF. V usage is TRBV5-1 and J usage is TRBJ1-6; D unresolved. The CDR3 runs 15 residues. Per the germline V gene, CDR1 is SGHRS and CDR2 is YFSETQ. Trimming removed 4 bases at V and 9 bases at J, with 17 bases between.

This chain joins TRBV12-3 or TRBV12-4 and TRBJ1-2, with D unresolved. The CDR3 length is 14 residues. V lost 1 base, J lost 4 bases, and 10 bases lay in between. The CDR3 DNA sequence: TGTGCCAGCAGTTTAGGCCCGGGGTTCTATGGCTACACCTTC. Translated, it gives CASSLGPGFYGYTF.

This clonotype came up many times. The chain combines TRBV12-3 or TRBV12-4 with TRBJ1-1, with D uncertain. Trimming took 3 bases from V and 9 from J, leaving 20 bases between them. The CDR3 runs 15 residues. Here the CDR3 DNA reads TGTGCCAGCAGTTTTCCTCCCCCTACAAACTGGAAAGCTTTCTTT. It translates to CASSFPPPTNWKAFF.

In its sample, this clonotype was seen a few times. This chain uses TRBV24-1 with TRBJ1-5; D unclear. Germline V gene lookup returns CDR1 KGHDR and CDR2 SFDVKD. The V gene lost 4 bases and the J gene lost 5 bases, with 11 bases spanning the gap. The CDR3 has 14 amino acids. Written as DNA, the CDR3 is TGTGCCACCAGTGAAAGAGGACCCGATCAGCCCCAGCATTTT. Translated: CATSERGPDQPQHF.

CDR3 region: CSVARQGAYEQYF. The CDR3 DNA follows: TGCAGCGTTGCTAGACAGGGGGCTTACGAGCAGTACTTC. The chain uses TRBV29-1 and TRBJ2-7; 10 nucleotides line up with TRBD1. The trim removed 4 bases at V and 4 bases at J, leaving 4 bases unmatched. Per the germline V gene, CDR1 is SQVTM and CDR2 is ANQGSEA. The CDR3 contains 13 residues.

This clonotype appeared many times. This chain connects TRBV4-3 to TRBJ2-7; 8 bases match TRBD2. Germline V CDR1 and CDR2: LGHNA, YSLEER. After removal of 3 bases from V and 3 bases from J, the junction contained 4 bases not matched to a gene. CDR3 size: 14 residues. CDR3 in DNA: TGCGCCAGCAGCCAGGGACTAGGTGGCTACGAGCAGTACTTC. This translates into CASSQGLGGYEQYF.

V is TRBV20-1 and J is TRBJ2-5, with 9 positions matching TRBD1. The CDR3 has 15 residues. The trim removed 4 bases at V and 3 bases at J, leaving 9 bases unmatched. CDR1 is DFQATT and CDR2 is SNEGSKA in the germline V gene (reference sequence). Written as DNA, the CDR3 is TGCAGTGCTACCTTACAGGGGGCGCTTGAAGAGACCCAGTACTTC. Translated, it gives CSATLQGALEETQYF.

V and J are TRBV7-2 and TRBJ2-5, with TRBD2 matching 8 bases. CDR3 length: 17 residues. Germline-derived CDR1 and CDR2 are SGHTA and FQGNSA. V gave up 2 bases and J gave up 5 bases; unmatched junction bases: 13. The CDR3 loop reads CASSLSVGGRLGETQYF. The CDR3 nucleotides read TGTGCCAGCAGCTTAAGTGTTGGCGGGAGGCTTGGGGAGACCCAGTACTTC.

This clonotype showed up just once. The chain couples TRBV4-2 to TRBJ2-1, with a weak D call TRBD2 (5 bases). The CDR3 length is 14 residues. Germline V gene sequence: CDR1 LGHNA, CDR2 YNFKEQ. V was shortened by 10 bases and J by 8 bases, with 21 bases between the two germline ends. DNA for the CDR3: TGTGCCATCGCCCCTGGACTCGTCCGCGATGAGCAGTTCTTC. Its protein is CAIAPGLVRDEQFF.

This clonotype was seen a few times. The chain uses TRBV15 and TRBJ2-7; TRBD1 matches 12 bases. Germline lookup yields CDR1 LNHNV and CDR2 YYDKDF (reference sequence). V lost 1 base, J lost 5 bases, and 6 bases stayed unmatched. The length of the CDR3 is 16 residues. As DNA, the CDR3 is TGTGCCACCAGCAGAGTCCGAGGGACAGGGGGCCACGAGCAGTACTTC. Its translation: CATSRVRGTGGHEQYF. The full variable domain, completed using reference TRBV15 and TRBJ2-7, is DAMVIQNPRYQVTQFGKPVTLSCSQTLNHNVMYWYQQKSSQAPKLLFHYYDKDFNNEADTPDNFQSRRPNTSFCFLDIRSPGLGDTAMYLCATSRVRGTGGHEQYFGPGTRLTVT.

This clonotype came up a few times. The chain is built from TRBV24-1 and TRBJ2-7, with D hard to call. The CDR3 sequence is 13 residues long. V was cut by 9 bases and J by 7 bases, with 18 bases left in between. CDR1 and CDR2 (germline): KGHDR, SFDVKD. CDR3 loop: CATPGRYLVEQYF. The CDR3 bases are TGTGCCACCCCCGGGCGCTACCTGGTTGAGCAGTACTTC.

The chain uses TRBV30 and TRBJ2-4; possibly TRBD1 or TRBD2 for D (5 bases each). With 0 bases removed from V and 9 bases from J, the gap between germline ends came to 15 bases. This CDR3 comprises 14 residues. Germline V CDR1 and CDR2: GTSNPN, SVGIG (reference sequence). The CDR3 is CAWSVRSGAGIQYF. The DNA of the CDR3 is TGTGCCTGGAGTGTACGCTCCGGGGCGGGCATTCAGTACTTC.

The CDR3 sequence: CATTTAGGWYTEAFF. The CDR3 DNA sequence: TGTGCCACCACTACGGCAGGGGGATGGTACACTGAAGCTTTCTTT. The genes are TRBV10-3 and TRBJ1-1; 7 bases match TRBD1. Germline V gene sequence: CDR1 ENHRY, CDR2 SYGVKD. Trimming at V came to 10 bases and at J to 3 bases, leaving 14 bases not matched to a gene. The CDR3 has 15 amino acids.

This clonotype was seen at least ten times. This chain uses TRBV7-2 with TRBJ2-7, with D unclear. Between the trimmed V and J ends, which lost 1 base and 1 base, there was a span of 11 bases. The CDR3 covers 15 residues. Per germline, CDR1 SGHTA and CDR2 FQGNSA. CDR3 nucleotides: TGTGCCAGCAGCTTAGTGTCAGCAGGATCCTACGAGCAGTACTTC. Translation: CASSLVSAGSYEQYF.

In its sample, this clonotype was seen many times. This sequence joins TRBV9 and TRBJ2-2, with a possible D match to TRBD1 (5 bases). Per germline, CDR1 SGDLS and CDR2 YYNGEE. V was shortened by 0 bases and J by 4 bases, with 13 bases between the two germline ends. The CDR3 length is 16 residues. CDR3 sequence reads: CASSVGAGLGTGELFF. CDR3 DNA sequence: TGTGCCAGCAGCGTAGGCGCAGGGTTAGGCACCGGGGAGCTGTTTTTT.

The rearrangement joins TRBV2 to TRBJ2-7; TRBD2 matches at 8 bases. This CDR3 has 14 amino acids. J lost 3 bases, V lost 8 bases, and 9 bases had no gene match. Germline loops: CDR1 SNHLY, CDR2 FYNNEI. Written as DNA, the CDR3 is TGTGCCAGCCGGGGTACTAGCGGTCGCTACGAGCAGTACTTC. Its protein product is CASRGTSGRYEQYF.